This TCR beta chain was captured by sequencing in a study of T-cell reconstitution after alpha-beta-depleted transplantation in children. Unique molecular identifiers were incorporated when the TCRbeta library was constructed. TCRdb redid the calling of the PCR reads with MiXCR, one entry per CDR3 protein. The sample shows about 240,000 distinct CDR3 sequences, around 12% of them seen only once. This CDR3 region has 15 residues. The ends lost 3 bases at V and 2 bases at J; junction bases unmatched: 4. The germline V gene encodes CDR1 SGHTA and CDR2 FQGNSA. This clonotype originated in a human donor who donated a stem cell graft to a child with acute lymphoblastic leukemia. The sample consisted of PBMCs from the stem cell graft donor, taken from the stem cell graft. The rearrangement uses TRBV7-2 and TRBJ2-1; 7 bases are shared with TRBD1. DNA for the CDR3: TGTGCCAGCAGCTTCGGGACAGCCACCTACAATGAGCAGTTCTTC. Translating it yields CASSFGTATYNEQFF.